This T cell receptor (beta chain) was recorded in a study of shared clonotypes between healthy human individuals. The authors ran the assay at deep level. Methods used by the authors: ImmunoSEQ junction-only sequences lacked quality scores, so their filtering differed. Measured with immunoSEQ multiplex PCR; TCRdb has only the in-frame clones, and not every one. Clonal size and the V and J genes are those of that table, whereas D and trimming came from the DNA. The sample has 1,400,000 or so clones, around 98.5% seen once. Germline CDR1 MDHEN, CDR2 SYDVKM. This CDR3 region has 13 residues. The V gene lost 7 bases and the J gene lost 5 bases, with 12 bases spanning the gap. Findings and caveats of the study: Sharing across four donors was highest in naive CD4 (around 5%) and lowest in memory CD8 (around 0.4%). Naive subsets, compared against memory subsets, generally had larger estimated richness values.

As for this clone: Antigen specificity is unknown.

The chain uses TRBV28 and TRBJ1-5; D possibly corresponds to TRBD1 (6 bases). The clonotype originates from a man aged 30 to 39 in good health. The sample was naive CD4+ T cells sorted from blood. Subset: CD45RA+ positively selected. The CDR3 reads CASKRGGHQPQHF. The CDR3 DNA follows: TGTGCCAGCAAGAGGGGGGGGCATCAGCCCCAGCATTTT. Together with reference TRBV28 and TRBJ1-5, the CDR3 gives the full variable domain: DVKVTQSSRYLVKRTGEKVFLECVQDMDHENMFWYRQDPGLGLRLIYFSYDVKMKEKGDIPEGYSVSREKKERFSLILESASTNQTSMYLCASKRGGHQPQHFGDGTRLSIL.